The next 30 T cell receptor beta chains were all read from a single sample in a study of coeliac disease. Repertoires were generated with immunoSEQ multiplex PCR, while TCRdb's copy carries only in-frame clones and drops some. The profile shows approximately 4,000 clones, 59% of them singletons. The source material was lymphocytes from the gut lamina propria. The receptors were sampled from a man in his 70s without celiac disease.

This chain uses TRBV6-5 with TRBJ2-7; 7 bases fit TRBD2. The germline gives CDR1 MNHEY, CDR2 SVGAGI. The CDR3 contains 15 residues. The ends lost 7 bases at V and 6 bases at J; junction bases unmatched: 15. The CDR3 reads CASNTPGGGGFEQYF. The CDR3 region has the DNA TGTGCCAGCAATACCCCTGGGGGGGGTGGGTTCGAGCAGTACTTC.

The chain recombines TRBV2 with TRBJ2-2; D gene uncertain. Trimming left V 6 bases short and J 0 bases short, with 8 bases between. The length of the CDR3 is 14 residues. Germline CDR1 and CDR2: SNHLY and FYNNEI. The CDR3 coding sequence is TGTGCCAGCAGGGAGCTCACGAACACCGGGGAGCTGTTTTTT. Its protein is CASRELTNTGELFF. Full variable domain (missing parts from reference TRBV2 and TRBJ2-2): EPEVTQTPSHQVTQMGQEVILRCVPISNHLYFYWYRQILGQKVEFLVSFYNNEISEKSEIFDDQFSVERPDGSNFTLKIRSTKLEDSAMYFCASRELTNTGELFFGEGSRLTVL.

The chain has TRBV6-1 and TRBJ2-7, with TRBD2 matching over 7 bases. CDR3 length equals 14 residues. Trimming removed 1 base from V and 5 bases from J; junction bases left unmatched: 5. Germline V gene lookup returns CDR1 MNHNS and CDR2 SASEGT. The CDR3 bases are TGTGCCAGCAGTGAAGGGTTGGGAGGGAACGAGCAGTACTTC. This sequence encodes CASSEGLGGNEQYF.

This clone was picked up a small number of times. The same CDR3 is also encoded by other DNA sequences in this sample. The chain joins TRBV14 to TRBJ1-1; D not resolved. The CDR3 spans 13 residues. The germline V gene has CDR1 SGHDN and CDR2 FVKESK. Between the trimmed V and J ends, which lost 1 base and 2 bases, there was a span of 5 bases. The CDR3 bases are TGTGCCAGCAGCCAAGCCCTTAACACTGAAGCTTTCTTT. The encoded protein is CASSQALNTEAFF. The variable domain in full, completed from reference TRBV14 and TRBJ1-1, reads EAGVTQFPSHSVIEKGQTVTLRCDPISGHDNLYWYRRVMGKEIKFLLHFVKESKQDESGMPNNRFLAERTGGTYSTLKVQPAELEDSGVYFCASSQALNTEAFFGQGTRLTVV.

The chain's CDR3 is CASNGGQVIGNTEAFF. In nucleotides, the CDR3 is TGCGCCAGCAACGGAGGACAGGTAATAGGGAACACTGAAGCTTTCTTT. The rearrangement uses TRBV5-1 and TRBJ1-1, with TRBD1 matching 7 bases. The CDR3 covers 16 residues. Trimming cost V 6 bases and J 1 base; bases outside gene matches: 12. CDR1 and CDR2 from the germline V gene are SGHRS and YFSETQ.

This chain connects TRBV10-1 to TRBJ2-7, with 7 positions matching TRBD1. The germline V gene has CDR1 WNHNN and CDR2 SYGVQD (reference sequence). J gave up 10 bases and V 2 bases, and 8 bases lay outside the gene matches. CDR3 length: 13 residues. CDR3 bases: TGCGCCAGCAGTGAGCGACAGGGAAAGAACCAGTACTTC. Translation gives CASSERQGKNQYF.

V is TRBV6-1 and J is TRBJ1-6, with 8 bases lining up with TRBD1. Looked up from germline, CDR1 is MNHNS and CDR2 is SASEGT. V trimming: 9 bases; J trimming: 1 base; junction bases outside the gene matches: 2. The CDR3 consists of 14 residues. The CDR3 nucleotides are TGTGCCAGTTGGGACAGGTCCTATAATTCACCCCTCCACTTT. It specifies CASWDRSYNSPLHF.

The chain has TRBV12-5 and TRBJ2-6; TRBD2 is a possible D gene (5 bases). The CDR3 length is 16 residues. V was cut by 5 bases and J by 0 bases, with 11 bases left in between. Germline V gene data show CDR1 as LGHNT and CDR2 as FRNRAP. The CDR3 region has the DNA TGTGCTAGTGGTGGTCGACGGGGCTCTGGGGCCAACGTCCTGACTTTC. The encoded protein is CASGGRRGSGANVLTF.

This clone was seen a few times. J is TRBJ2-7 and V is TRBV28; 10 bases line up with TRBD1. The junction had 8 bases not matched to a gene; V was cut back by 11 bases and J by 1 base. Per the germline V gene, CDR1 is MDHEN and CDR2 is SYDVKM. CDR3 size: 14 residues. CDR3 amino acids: CAVVGTGASYEQYF. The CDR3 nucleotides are TGTGCCGTGGTAGGGACAGGGGCGTCCTACGAGCAGTACTTC.

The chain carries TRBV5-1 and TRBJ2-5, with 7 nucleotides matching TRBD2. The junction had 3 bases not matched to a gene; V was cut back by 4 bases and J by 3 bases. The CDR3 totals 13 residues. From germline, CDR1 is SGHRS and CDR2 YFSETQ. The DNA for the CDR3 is TGCGCCAGCAGCGAAAGCGGGGAAGAGACCCAGTACTTC. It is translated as CASSESGEETQYF.

The CDR3 here is CASRGLAGRDTQYF. The CDR3 region has the DNA TGTGCCAGCAGGGGGCTAGCGGGGAGAGATACGCAGTATTTT. The chain employs TRBV2 and TRBJ2-3, with TRBD2 matching 9 bases. The CDR3 contains 14 residues. The germline CDR1 and CDR2 sequences are SNHLY and FYNNEI. J was trimmed by 5 bases and V by 6 bases; bases with no gene match: 6.

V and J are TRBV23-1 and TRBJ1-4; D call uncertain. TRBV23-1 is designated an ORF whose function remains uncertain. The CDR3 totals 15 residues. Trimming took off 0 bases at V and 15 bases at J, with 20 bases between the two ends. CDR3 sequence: CASSQSWTALRRVFF. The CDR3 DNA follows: TGCGCCAGCAGTCAATCGTGGACGGCATTGCGGCGGGTGTTTTTT.

The CDR3 DNA reads as TGTGCCAGCAGCTTAGTCTCTCTAGGATACTCACCCCTCCACTTT. Translated, it gives CASSLVSLGYSPLHF. The chain couples TRBV11-2 to TRBJ1-6, with D unclear. Germline V gene data show CDR1 as SGHAT and CDR2 as FQNNGV. V lost 1 base and J 10 bases, leaving 14 bases between the germline ends. The CDR3 extends over 15 amino acids.

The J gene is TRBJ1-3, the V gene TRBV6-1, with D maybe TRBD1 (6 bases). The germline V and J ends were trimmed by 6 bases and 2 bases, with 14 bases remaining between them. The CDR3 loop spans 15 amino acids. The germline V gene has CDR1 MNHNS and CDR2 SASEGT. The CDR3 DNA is TGTGCCAGCAGGGATACAGGGTCGCCTGGAAACACCATATATTTT. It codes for CASRDTGSPGNTIYF.

Here the CDR3 reads CASSPRLGSADNTIYF. Written as DNA, the CDR3 is TGTGCCAGCAGTCCCCGACTTGGTTCCGCTGACAACACCATATATTTT. This sequence joins TRBV28 and TRBJ1-3; no clear D gene. V lost 5 bases and J lost 7, with 21 bases in between. The CDR3 has 16 amino acids. Per germline, CDR1 MDHEN and CDR2 SYDVKM.

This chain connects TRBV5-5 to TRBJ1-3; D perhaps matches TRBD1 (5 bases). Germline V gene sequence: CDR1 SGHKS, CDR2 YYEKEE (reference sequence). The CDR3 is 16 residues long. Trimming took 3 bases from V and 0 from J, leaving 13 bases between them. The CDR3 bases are TGTGCCAGCAGCTCCGACATGGGGGGCTCTGGAAACACCATATATTTT. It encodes CASSSDMGGSGNTIYF.

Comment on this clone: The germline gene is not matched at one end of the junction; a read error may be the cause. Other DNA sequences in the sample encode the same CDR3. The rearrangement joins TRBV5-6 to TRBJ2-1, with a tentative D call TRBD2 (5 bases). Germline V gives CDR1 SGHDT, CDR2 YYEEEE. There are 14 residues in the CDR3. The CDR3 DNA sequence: TGTGCCAGCCATGAAGAGGGCTCCTACAACGAGCAGTTCTTC. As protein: CASHEEGSYNEQFF.

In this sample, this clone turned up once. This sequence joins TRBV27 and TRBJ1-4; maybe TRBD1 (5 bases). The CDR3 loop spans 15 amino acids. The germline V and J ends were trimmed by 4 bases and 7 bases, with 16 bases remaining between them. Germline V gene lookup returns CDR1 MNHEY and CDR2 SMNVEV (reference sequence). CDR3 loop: CASSSYRSDGEKLFF. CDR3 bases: TGTGCCAGCAGTTCCTACAGGTCCGACGGTGAAAAACTGTTTTTT.

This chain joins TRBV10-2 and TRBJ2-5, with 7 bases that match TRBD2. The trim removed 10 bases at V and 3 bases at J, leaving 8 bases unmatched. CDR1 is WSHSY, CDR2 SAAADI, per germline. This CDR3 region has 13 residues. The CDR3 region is CATRLAGEETQYF. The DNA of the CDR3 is TGCGCCACCCGACTAGCCGGGGAAGAGACCCAGTACTTC.

The CDR3 is CASSRQFPDTEAFF. CDR3 DNA: TGTGCCAGTAGCAGACAATTTCCGGACACTGAAGCTTTCTTT. The chain employs TRBV19 and TRBJ1-1; D not certain. Trimming cost V 6 bases and J 3 bases, with 14 bases left between them. From germline, CDR1 is LNHDA and CDR2 SQIVND (reference sequence). This CDR3 has 14 amino acids.

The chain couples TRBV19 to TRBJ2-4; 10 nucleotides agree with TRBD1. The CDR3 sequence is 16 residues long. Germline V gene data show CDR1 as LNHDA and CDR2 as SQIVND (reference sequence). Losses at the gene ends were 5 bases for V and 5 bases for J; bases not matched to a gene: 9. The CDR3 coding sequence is TGTGCCAGTAGTTCCAGTAGGACAGGGGGGGAAAACATTCAGTACTTC. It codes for CASSSSRTGGENIQYF. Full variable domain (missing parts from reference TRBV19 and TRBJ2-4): DGGITQSPKYLFRKEGQNVTLSCEQNLNHDAMYWYRQDPGQGLRLIYYSQIVNDFQKGDIAEGYSVSREKKESFPLTVTSAQKNPTAFYLCASSSSRTGGENIQYFGAGTRLSVL.

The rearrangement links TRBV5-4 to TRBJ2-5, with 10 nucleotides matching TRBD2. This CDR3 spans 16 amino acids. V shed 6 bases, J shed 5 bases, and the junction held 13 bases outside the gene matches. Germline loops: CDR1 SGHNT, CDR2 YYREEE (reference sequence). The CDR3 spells CASTPFSGGNLETQYF. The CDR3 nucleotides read TGTGCCAGCACCCCGTTTAGCGGGGGGAATTTGGAGACCCAGTACTTC.

The CDR3, as DNA: TGTGCCAGCAGCTTGGGGATCGGCGGGGGAGTAAAAGATACGCAGTATTTT. Translated: CASSLGIGGGVKDTQYF. This chain connects TRBV5-6 to TRBJ2-3; 7 positions match TRBD2. CDR3 length equals 17 residues. V gave up 0 bases and J gave up 5 bases; unmatched junction bases: 12. Germline V gene data show CDR1 as SGHDT and CDR2 as YYEEEE.

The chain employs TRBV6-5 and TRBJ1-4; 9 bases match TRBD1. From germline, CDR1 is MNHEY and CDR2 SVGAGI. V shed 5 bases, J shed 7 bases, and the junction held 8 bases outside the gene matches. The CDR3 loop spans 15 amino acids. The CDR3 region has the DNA TGTGCCAGCAGTGCTGGGGACAGGGACTCTGAAAAACTGTTTTTT. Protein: CASSAGDRDSEKLFF.

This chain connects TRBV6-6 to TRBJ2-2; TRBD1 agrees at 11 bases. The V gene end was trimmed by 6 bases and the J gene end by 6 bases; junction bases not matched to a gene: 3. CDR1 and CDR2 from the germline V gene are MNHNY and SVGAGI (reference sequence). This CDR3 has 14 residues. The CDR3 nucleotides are TGTGCCAGCAGCACGGGACAGGGGGCCGGGGAGCTGTTTTTT. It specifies CASSTGQGAGELFF.

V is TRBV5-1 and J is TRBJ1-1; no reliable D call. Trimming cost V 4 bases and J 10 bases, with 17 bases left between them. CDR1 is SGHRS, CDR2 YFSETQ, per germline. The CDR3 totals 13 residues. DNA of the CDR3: TGCGCCAGCAGCAATGAGAGGGCGCAGCGAGCTTTCTTT. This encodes CASSNERAQRAFF.

As DNA, the CDR3 is TGTGCCAGCAGCCAAGATCCTGGACAGGGGGCGCGTCAGCCCCAGCATTTT. It translates to CASSQDPGQGARQPQHF. The V gene is TRBV4-2, the J gene TRBJ1-5, with 11 bases identical to TRBD1. Germline values: CDR1 LGHNA, CDR2 YNFKEQ. V shed 0 bases, J shed 6 bases, and the junction held 7 bases outside the gene matches. There are 17 residues in the CDR3.

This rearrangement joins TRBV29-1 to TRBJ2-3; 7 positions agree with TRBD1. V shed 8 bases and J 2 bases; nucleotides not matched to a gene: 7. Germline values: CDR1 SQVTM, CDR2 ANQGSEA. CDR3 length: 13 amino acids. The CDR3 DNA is TGCAGCTCTAAGGGACAGTACACAGATACGCAGTATTTT. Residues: CSSKGQYTDTQYF.

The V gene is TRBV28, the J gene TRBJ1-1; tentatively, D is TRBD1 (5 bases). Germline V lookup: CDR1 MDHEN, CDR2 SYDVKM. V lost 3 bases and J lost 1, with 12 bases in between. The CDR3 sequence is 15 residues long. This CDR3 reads CASSFGGRGNTEAFF. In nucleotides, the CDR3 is TGTGCCAGCAGTTTTGGCGGGAGGGGGAACACTGAAGCTTTCTTT.

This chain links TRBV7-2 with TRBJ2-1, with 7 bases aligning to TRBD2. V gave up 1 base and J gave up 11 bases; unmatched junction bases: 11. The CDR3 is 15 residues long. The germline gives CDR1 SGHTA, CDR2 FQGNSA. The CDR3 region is CASSLGPSGNYQQFF. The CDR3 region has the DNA TGTGCCAGCAGCTTAGGGCCTAGCGGAAATTACCAGCAGTTCTTC. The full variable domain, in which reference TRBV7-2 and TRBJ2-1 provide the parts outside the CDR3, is GAGVSQSPSNKVTEKGKDVELRCDPISGHTALYWYRQSLGQGLEFLIYFQGNSAPDKSGLPSDRFSAERTGGSVSTLTIQRTQQEDSAVYLCASSLGPSGNYQQFFGPGTRLTVL.